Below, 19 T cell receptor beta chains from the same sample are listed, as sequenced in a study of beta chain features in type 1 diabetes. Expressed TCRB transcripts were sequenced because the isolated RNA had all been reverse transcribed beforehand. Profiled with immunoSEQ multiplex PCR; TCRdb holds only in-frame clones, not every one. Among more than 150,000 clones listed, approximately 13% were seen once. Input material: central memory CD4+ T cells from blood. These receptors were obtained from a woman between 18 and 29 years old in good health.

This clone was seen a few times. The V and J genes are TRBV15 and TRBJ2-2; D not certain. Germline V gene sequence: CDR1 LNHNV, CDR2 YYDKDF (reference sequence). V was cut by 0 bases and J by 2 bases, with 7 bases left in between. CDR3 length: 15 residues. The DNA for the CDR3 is TGTGCCACCAGCAGAGATTTGACAAACACCGGGGAGCTGTTTTTT. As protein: CATSRDLTNTGELFF.

CDR3 in amino acids: CASSQGYGDEKLFF. CDR3 coding DNA: TGCGCCAGCAGCCAAGGGTACGGAGATGAAAAACTGTTTTTT. The V gene is TRBV4-3, the J gene TRBJ1-4; D uncertain. The CDR3 consists of 14 residues. The V gene's germline CDR1 is LGHNA and CDR2 YSLEER. V gave up 1 base and J gave up 6 bases, with 9 bases separating them.

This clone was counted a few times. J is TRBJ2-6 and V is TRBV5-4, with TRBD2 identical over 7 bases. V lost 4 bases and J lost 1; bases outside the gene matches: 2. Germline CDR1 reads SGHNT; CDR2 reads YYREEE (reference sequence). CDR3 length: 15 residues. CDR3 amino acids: CASSPGGSGANVLTF. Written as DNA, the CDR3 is TGTGCCAGCAGCCCGGGGGGTTCTGGGGCCAACGTCCTGACTTTC.

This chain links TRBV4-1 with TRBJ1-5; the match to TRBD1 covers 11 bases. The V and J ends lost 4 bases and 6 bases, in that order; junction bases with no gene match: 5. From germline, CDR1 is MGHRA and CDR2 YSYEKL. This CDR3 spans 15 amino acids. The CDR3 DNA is TGCGCCAGCAGCCTAGGGACAGGGGGTCGTCAGCCCCAGCATTTT. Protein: CASSLGTGGRQPQHF.

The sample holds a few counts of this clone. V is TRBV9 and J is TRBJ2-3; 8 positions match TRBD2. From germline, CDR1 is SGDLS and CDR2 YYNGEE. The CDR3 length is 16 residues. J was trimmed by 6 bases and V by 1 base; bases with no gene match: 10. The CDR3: CASSVIGAGVGDTQYF. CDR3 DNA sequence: TGTGCCAGCAGCGTAATCGGAGCGGGGGTGGGGGATACGCAGTATTTT.

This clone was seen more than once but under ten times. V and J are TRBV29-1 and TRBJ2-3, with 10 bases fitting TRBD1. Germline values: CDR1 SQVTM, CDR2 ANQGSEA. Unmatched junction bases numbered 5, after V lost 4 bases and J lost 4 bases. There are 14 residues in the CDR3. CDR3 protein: CSVVPGTGADTQYF. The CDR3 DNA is TGCAGCGTTGTCCCCGGGACAGGGGCAGATACGCAGTATTTT.

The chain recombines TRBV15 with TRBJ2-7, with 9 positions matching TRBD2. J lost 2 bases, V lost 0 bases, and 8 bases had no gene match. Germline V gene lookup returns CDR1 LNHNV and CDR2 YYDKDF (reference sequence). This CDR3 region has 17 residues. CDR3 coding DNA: TGTGCCACCAGCAGAGATAAGGTAGCGGGAGTCCCCTACGAGCAGTACTTC. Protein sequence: CATSRDKVAGVPYEQYF.

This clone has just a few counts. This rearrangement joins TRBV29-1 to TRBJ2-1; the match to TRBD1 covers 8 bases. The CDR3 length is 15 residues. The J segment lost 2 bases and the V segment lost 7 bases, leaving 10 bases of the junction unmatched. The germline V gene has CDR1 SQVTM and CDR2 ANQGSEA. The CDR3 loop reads CSGGTTGVAYNEQFF. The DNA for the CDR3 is TGCAGCGGTGGGACGACAGGGGTCGCCTACAATGAGCAGTTCTTC.

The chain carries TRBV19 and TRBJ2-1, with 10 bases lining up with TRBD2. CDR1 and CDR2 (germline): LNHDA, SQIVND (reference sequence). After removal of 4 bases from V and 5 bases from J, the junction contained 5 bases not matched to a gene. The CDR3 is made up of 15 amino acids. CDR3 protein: CASSTVAGGNNEQFF. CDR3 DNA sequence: TGTGCCAGTAGTACAGTAGCGGGAGGTAACAATGAGCAGTTCTTC. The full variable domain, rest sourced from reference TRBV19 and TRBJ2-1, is DGGITQSPKYLFRKEGQNVTLSCEQNLNHDAMYWYRQDPGQGLRLIYYSQIVNDFQKGDIAEGYSVSREKKESFPLTVTSAQKNPTAFYLCASSTVAGGNNEQFFGPGTRLTVL.

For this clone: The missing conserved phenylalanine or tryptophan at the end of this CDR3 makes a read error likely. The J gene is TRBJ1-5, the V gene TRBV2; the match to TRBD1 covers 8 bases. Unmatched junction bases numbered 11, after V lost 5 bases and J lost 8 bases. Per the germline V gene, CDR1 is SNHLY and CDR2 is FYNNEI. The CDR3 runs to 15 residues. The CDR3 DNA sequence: TGTGCCAGCAGTCCCGAGGGGACAGGCTATAAGCCCCAGCATTTG. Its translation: CASSPEGTGYKPQHL.

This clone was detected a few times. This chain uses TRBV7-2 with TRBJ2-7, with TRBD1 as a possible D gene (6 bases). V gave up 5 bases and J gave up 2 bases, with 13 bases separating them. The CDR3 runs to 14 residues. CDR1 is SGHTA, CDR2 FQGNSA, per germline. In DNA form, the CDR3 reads TGTGCCAGCAGCCCCGGACAGCGAACCTACGAGCAGTACTTC. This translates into CASSPGQRTYEQYF. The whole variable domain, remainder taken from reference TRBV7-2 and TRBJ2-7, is GAGVSQSPSNKVTEKGKDVELRCDPISGHTALYWYRQSLGQGLEFLIYFQGNSAPDKSGLPSDRFSAERTGGSVSTLTIQRTQQEDSAVYLCASSPGQRTYEQYFGPGTRLTVT.

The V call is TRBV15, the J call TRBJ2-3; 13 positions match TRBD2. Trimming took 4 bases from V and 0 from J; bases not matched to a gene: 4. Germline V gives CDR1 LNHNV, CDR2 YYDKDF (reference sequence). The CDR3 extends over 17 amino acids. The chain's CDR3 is CATSIGTSGASTDTQYF. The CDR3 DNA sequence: TGTGCCACCAGCATCGGGACTAGCGGGGCCAGCACAGATACGCAGTATTTT. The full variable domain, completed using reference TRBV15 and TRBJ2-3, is DAMVIQNPRYQVTQFGKPVTLSCSQTLNHNVMYWYQQKSSQAPKLLFHYYDKDFNNEADTPDNFQSRRPNTSFCFLDIRSPGLGDTAMYLCATSIGTSGASTDTQYFGPGTRLTVL.

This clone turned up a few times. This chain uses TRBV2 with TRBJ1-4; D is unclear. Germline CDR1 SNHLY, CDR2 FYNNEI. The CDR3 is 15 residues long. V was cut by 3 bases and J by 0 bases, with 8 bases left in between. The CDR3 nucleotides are TGTGCCAGCAGTGAGAACATCGCAACTAATGAAAAACTGTTTTTT. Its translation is CASSENIATNEKLFF.

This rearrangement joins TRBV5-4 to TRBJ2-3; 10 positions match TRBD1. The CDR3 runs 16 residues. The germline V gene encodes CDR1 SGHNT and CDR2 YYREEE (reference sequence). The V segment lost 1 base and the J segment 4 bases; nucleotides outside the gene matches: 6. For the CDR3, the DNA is TGTGCCAGCAGCTTGAGGACAGGGGGATACTCAGATACGCAGTATTTT. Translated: CASSLRTGGYSDTQYF. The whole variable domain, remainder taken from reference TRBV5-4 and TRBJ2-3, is ETGVTQSPTHLIKTRGQQVTLRCSSQSGHNTVSWYQQALGQGPQFIFQYYREEENGRGNFPPRFSGLQFPNYSSELNVNALELDDSALYLCASSLRTGGYSDTQYFGPGTRLTVL.

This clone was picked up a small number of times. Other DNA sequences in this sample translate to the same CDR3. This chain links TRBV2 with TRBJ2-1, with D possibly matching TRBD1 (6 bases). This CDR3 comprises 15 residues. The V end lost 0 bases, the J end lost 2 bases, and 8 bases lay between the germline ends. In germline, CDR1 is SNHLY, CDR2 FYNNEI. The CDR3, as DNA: TGTGCCAGCAGTGAAGCTGGGGGCACCTACAATGAGCAGTTCTTC. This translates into CASSEAGGTYNEQFF.

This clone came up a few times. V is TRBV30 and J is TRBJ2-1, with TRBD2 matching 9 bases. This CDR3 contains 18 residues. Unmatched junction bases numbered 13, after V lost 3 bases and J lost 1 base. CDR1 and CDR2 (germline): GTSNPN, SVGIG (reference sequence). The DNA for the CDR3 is TGTGCCTGGAGCGCTTCCGGGACTAGCTTCGGGTCCTACAATGAGCAGTTCTTC. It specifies CAWSASGTSFGSYNEQFF.

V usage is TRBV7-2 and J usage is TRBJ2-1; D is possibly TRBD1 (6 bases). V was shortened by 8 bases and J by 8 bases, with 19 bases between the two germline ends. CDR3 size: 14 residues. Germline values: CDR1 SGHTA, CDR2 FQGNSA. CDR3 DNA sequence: TGTGCCAGCTTCATCTGGGGGCTACACGATGAGCAGTTCTTC. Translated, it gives CASFIWGLHDEQFF.

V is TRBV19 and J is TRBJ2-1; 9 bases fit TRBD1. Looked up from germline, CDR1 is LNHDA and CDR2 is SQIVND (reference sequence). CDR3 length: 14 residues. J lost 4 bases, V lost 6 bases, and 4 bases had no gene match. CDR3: CASRPDRGYNEQFF. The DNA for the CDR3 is TGTGCCAGTAGACCAGACAGGGGGTACAATGAGCAGTTCTTC.

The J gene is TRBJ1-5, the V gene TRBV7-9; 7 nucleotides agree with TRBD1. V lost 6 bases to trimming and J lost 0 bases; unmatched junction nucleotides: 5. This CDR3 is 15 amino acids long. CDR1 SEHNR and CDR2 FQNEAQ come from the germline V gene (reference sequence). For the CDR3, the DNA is TGTGCCAGCAGGGCAACAGGGGATAGCAATCAGCCCCAGCATTTT. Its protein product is CASRATGDSNQPQHF. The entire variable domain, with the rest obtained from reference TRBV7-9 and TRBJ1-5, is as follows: DTGVSQNPRHKITKRGQNVTFRCDPISEHNRLYWYRQTLGQGPEFLTYFQNEAQLEKSRLLSDRFSAERPKGSFSTLEIQRTEQGDSAMYLCASRATGDSNQPQHFGDGTRLSIL.